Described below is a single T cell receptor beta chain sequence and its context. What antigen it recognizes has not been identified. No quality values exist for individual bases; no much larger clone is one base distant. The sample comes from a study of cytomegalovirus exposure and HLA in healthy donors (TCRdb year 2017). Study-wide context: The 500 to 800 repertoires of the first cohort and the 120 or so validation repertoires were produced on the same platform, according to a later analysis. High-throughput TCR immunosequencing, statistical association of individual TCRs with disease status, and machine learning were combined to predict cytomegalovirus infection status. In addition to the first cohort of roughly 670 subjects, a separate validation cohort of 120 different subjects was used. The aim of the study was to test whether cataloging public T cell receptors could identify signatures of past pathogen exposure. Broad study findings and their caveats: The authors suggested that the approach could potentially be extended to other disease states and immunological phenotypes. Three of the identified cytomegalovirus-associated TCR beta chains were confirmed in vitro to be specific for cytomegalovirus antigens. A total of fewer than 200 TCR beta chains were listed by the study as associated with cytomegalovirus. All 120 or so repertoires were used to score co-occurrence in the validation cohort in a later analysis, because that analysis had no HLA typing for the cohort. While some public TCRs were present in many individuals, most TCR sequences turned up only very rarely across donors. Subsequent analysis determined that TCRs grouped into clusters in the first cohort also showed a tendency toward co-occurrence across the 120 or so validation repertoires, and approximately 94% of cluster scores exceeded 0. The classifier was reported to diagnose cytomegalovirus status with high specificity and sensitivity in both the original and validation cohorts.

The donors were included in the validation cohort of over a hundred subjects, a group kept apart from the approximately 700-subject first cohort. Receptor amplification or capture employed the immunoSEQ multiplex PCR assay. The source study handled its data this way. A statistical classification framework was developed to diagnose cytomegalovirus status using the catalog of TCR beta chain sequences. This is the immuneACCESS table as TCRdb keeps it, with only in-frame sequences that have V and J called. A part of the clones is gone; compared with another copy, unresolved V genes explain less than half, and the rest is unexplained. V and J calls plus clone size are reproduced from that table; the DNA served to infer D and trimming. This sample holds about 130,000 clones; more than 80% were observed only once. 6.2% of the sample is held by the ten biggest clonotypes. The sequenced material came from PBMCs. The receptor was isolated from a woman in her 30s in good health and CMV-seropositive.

The DNA reads as follows: TGTGCCAGCAGCTCGCAGGGTTACAATGAGCAGTTCTTC. Translated, it gives CASSSQGYNEQFF. The rearranged chain carries TRBV11-3 and TRBJ2-1; the D segment could be TRBD1, given 5 matching bases. V loses 4 bases, J loses 4 bases, and the germline ends lie 8 bases apart. The CDR3 numbers 13 residues from cysteine through phenylalanine. Of all the DNA, just the CDR3 is kept, 39 bases in frame from base 1. The CDR1 and CDR2 encoded by the germline V gene are SGHNT and YENEEA.